These 21 T cell receptor beta chains were sequenced from one sample in a study of shared clonotypes between healthy human individuals. Assay used: immunoSEQ multiplex PCR; TCRdb lists only in-frame clones, some missing. The sample lists 1.4 million or so clones; approximately 98.5% were seen once. Input material: naive CD4+ T cells sorted from blood. Documented subset: CD45RA+ positively selected. The receptors were gathered from a man younger than 45 in good health.

The V gene is TRBV4-2, the J gene TRBJ1-4; 7 positions agree with TRBD1. The CDR3 is made up of 14 amino acids. The V segment lost 4 bases and the J segment 8 bases; nucleotides outside the gene matches: 7. From germline, CDR1 is LGHNA and CDR2 YNFKEQ. The CDR3 DNA reads as TGTGCCAGCAGCCCGGACAGGCTGGACGAAAAACTGTTTTTT. Translating gives CASSPDRLDEKLFF.

The chain is built from TRBV21-1 and TRBJ2-1; the table's TRBD1 call for D was not verified on the DNA. TRBV21-1 is designated a pseudogene. The CDR3 has 14 amino acids. The CDR3 nucleotides read TGTGCCAGCGGGTTCGACAGGGTCCGCAATGAGCAGTTCTTC. It encodes CASGFDRVRNEQFF.

V gene TRBV10-3 combines with J gene TRBJ2-7; 9 nucleotides agree with TRBD2. The CDR3 covers 17 residues. The trim removed 6 bases at V and 6 bases at J, leaving 18 bases unmatched. Germline V gene lookup returns CDR1 ENHRY and CDR2 SYGVKD. Here the CDR3 DNA reads TGTGCCATCAGCGATCCACCTGGCGCGGGAGGGACCACCGAGCAGTACTTC. This sequence encodes CAISDPPGAGGTTEQYF.

This chain uses TRBV6-1 with TRBJ1-2, with D maybe TRBD1 (5 bases). CDR1 is MNHNS and CDR2 is SASEGT in the germline V gene. Trimming removed 0 bases from V and 3 bases from J, with 8 bases in between. CDR3 length: 14 amino acids. CDR3 nucleotide sequence: TGTGCCAGCAGTGAAGCGCAGGGCTACTATGGCTACACCTTC. Protein product: CASSEAQGYYGYTF.

The rearrangement links TRBV7-9 to TRBJ2-2; 8 nucleotides agree with TRBD2. The length of the CDR3 is 19 residues. Germline CDR1 is SEHNR and CDR2 is FQNEAQ (reference sequence). Trimming cost V 6 bases and J 8 bases; bases outside gene matches: 23. CDR3: CASSQFGKERGLSFGELFF. The CDR3 DNA reads TGTGCCAGCAGTCAATTTGGGAAGGAGCGGGGGTTATCGTTTGGGGAGCTGTTTTTT. Together with reference TRBV7-9 and TRBJ2-2, the CDR3 gives the full variable domain: DTGVSQNPRHKITKRGQNVTFRCDPISEHNRLYWYRQTLGQGPEFLTYFQNEAQLEKSRLLSDRFSAERPKGSFSTLEIQRTEQGDSAMYLCASSQFGKERGLSFGELFFGEGSRLTVL.

The CDR3 DNA reads TGTGCCAGTACCGTAAGTGCGAACACCGGGGAGCTGTTTTTT. Its protein is CASTVSANTGELFF. The rearrangement uses TRBV6-5 and TRBJ2-2, with D uncertain. V lost 9 bases and J 0 bases, leaving 11 bases between the germline ends. Per the germline V gene, CDR1 is MNHEY and CDR2 is SVGAGI. This CDR3 contains 14 residues.

The gene calls are TRBV28 and TRBJ2-7; D gene ambiguous. The germline V gene encodes CDR1 MDHEN and CDR2 SYDVKM. Trimming removed 6 bases from V and 2 bases from J, with 8 bases in between. The CDR3 consists of 12 residues. The CDR3: CASSLYTYEQYF. The CDR3 DNA reads TGTGCCAGCAGCCTATACACCTACGAGCAGTACTTC.

CDR3 in amino acids: CASRTAGETQYF. The DNA of the CDR3 is TGTGCCAGCAGAACAGCGGGGGAGACCCAGTACTTC. This sequence joins TRBV28 and TRBJ2-5; 7 bases line up with TRBD2. Trimming cost V 6 bases and J 5 bases; bases outside gene matches: 3. The CDR3 totals 12 residues. The V gene's germline CDR1 is MDHEN and CDR2 SYDVKM.

This chain uses TRBV9 with TRBJ2-5; D not resolved. The ends were cut back, 0 bases at V and 4 bases at J, with 10 bases in the middle. This CDR3 is 14 amino acids long. Per germline, CDR1 SGDLS and CDR2 YYNGEE. CDR3 protein: CASSVVVTGETQYF. CDR3 bases: TGTGCCAGCAGCGTAGTGGTGACTGGAGAGACCCAGTACTTC.

The chain uses TRBV5-6 and TRBJ1-3; D remains ambiguous. Germline-derived CDR1 and CDR2 are SGHDT and YYEEEE. The ends were cut back, 2 bases at V and 0 bases at J, with 6 bases in the middle. CDR3 length equals 14 residues. Here the CDR3 reads CASSLGPSGNTIYF. The CDR3 DNA reads as TGTGCCAGCAGCTTAGGGCCCTCTGGAAACACCATATATTTT.

This rearrangement joins TRBV14 to TRBJ2-5; 8 bases agree with TRBD1. The CDR3 is 14 residues long. V was clipped by 2 bases and J by 5 bases; unmatched bases: 4. Germline-derived CDR1 and CDR2 are SGHDN and FVKESK. CDR3 bases: TGTGCCAGCAGCCAACAGGGGGCTGGGGAGACCCAGTACTTC. Encoded protein: CASSQQGAGETQYF.

J is TRBJ2-7 and V is TRBV29-1; tentatively, D is TRBD1 (6 bases). The CDR3 sequence is 12 residues long. Germline V CDR1 and CDR2: SQVTM, ANQGSEA. V dropped 6 bases and J dropped 4 bases, with 13 bases sitting between them. This chain's CDR3 is CSVGYRVYEQYF. The DNA of the CDR3 is TGCAGCGTGGGATACAGGGTTTACGAGCAGTACTTC.

The chain employs TRBV5-6 and TRBJ2-5; 9 nucleotides agree with TRBD1. CDR1 is SGHDT and CDR2 is YYEEEE in the germline V gene. Losses at the gene ends were 3 bases for V and 5 bases for J; bases not matched to a gene: 11. This CDR3 is built from 16 residues. CDR3 DNA sequence: TGTGCCAGCAGCTCGAACAGGGGGCGCGTGTTCGAGACCCAGTACTTC. It translates to CASSSNRGRVFETQYF. Full variable domain (missing parts from reference TRBV5-6 and TRBJ2-5): DAGVTQSPTHLIKTRGQQVTLRCSPKSGHDTVSWYQQALGQGPQFIFQYYEEEERQRGNFPDRFSGHQFPNYSSELNVNALLLGDSALYLCASSSNRGRVFETQYFGPGTRLLVL.

The chain combines TRBV6-5 with TRBJ1-4; 9 bases fit TRBD1. Germline CDR1 is MNHEY and CDR2 is SVGAGI. The CDR3 extends over 12 amino acids. With 5 bases clipped from V and 10 bases from J, the junction kept 2 bases outside the gene matches. This CDR3 reads CASSRQGGKLFF. In DNA form, the CDR3 reads TGTGCCAGCAGTCGACAGGGGGGAAAACTGTTTTTT.

The chain joins TRBV11-3 to TRBJ2-2; D gene unclear. Germline V lookup: CDR1 SGHNT, CDR2 YENEEA. The CDR3 consists of 11 residues. Trimming cost V 5 bases and J 5 bases, with 3 bases left between them. Here the CDR3 DNA reads TGTGCCAGCAGCATAACCGGGGAGCTGTTTTTT. Amino acid sequence: CASSITGELFF.

V is TRBV18 and J is TRBJ2-5; D uncertain. This CDR3 region has 14 residues. Germline V gene sequence: CDR1 KGHSH, CDR2 LQKENI. The V end was cut by 2 bases, the J end by 0 bases, with 7 bases between. The CDR3 sequence: CASSPFPYQETQYF. CDR3 DNA sequence: TGTGCCAGCTCACCATTTCCGTACCAAGAGACCCAGTACTTC.

V is TRBV7-3 and J is TRBJ2-3; 7 bases fit TRBD1. Germline lookup yields CDR1 SGHTA and CDR2 FQGTGA. V lost 5 bases and J lost 4; bases outside the gene matches: 6. This CDR3 is 14 amino acids long. CDR3 coding DNA: TGTGCCAGCAGCAAACAAGGGGGCCCAGATACGCAGTATTTT. It codes for CASSKQGGPDTQYF.

The chain employs TRBV6-6 and TRBJ2-3, with D hard to call. Germline V lookup: CDR1 MNHNY, CDR2 SVGAGI (reference sequence). The CDR3 sequence is 12 residues long. V lost 8 bases and J lost 2, with 8 bases in between. The CDR3 DNA sequence: TGTGCCAGCGCCGGGCACACAGATACGCAGTATTTT. This codes for CASAGHTDTQYF.

The J gene is TRBJ2-7, the V gene TRBV7-6; no clear D gene. The CDR3 contains 16 residues. The V and J ends lost 5 bases and 3 bases respectively, with 20 bases between them. In germline, CDR1 is SGHVS, CDR2 FNYEAQ. The CDR3 protein is CASSPRFRNTNYEQYF. CDR3 nucleotides: TGTGCCAGCAGCCCACGTTTCAGGAACACAAACTACGAGCAGTACTTC.

The gene calls are TRBV15 and TRBJ1-1, with D perhaps matching TRBD1 (5 bases). Trimming left V 2 bases short and J 4 bases short, with 11 bases between. CDR1 is LNHNV and CDR2 is YYDKDF in the germline V gene (reference sequence). The CDR3 has 14 amino acids. The CDR3 protein is CATSRRDSITEAFF. As DNA, the CDR3 is TGTGCCACCAGCAGACGTGACAGCATCACTGAAGCTTTCTTT.

V usage is TRBV5-4 and J usage is TRBJ1-2; D is unresolved. V lost 4 bases to trimming and J lost 5 bases, with 12 bases between them. This CDR3 comprises 13 residues. Germline V gives CDR1 SGHNT, CDR2 YYREEE (reference sequence). The CDR3 sequence: CASSPRGEYGYTF. CDR3 nucleotide sequence: TGTGCCAGCAGCCCTCGGGGAGAATATGGCTACACCTTC.